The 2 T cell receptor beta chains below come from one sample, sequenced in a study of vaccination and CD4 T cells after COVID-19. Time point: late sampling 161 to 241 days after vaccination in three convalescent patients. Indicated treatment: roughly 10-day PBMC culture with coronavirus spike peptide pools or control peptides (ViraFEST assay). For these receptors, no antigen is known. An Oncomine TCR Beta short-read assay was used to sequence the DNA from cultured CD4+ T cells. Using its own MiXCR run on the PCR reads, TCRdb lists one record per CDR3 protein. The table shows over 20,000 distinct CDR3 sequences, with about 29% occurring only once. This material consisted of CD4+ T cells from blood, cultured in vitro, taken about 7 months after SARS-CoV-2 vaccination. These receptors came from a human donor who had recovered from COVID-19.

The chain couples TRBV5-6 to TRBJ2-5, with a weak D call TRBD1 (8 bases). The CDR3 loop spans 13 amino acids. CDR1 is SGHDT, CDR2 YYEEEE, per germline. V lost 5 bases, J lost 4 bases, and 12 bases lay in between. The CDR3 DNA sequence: TGTGCCAGCAGAAACAGGGGGGGAGAGACCCAGTACTTC. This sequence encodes CASRNRGGETQYF.

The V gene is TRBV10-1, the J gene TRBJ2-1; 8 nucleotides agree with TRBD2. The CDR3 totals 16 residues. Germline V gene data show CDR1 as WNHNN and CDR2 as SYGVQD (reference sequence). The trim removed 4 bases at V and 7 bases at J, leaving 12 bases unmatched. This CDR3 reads CASSGDPAGVWNEQFF. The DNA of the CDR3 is TGCGCCAGCAGTGGGGATCCAGCGGGAGTTTGGAATGAGCAGTTCTTC.